A selection of T cell receptor beta chains follows, all from one sample in a study of T cell responses to AZD1222 COVID-19 vaccine. Data came from immunoSEQ multiplex PCR; TCRdb stores just in-frame clones and leaves some out. The sample carries around 58,000 clones, around 92% recorded once. Sequenced here: peripheral blood, sampled 28 days after the second AZD1222 dose. These receptors were collected from an adult who received the AZD1222 COVID-19 vaccine. CDR3s include the opening cysteine and the closing phenylalanine or tryptophan. D genes are given only for firm matches. A row's size may be missing; if present it is once, few, many or a size class.

TRBJ2-1 TRBV5-6 - - CASSLQPPNEQFF TGTGCCAGCAGCTTGCAGCCGCCGAATGAGCAGTTCTTC
TRBJ2-7 TRBV5-1 - TRBD2 CASSLGTSSYEQYF TGCGCCAGCAGCCTCGGGACTAGCTCCTACGAGCAGTACTTC
TRBJ1-1 TRBV6-5 once - CASSYRRGNTEAFF TGTGCCAGCAGTTATCGCAGGGGGAACACTGAAGCTTTCTTT
TRBJ2-7 TRBV5-1 - TRBD1 CASSPRDRVYEQYF TGCGCCAGCAGCCCTCGGGACAGGGTCTACGAGCAGTACTTC
TRBJ1-4 TRBV7-2 - - CASSLVGLNEKLFF TGTGCCAGCAGCTTAGTAGGTTTAAATGAAAAACTGTTTTTT
TRBJ2-7 TRBV6-2/TRBV6-3 - - CASSSPGTEYEQYF TGTGCCAGCAGTAGTCCAGGGACGGAATACGAGCAGTACTTC
TRBJ2-7 TRBV7-9 - TRBD2 CASSWGGSYEQYF TGTGCCTCCTCTTGGGGGGGTTCCTACGAGCAGTACTTC
TRBJ2-3 TRBV5-4 - - CAIPTPPYSGTSTDTQYF TGTGCCATCCCTACACCCCCATATAGCGGAACTAGCACAGATACGCAGTATTTT
TRBJ1-2 TRBV7-9 - - CASSLVGGDTNYGYTF TGTGCCAGCAGCTTAGTCGGGGGTGACACAAACTATGGCTACACCTTC
TRBJ1-5 TRBV12-5 - TRBD1 CASGPDRLGQPQHF TGTGCTAGTGGTCCGGACAGGCTTGGTCAGCCCCAGCATTTT
TRBJ1-1 TRBV6-5 - - CASTLDEGPSEAFF TGTGCCAGCACCCTTGATGAGGGGCCCAGTGAAGCTTTCTTT
TRBJ1-1 TRBV7-2 - - CASSPEGGGGTEAFF TGTGCCAGCAGTCCGGAGGGGGGTGGGGGCACTGAAGCTTTCTTT
TRBJ1-3 TRBV19 - - CASSNPPVNTIYF TGTGCCAGTAGTAATCCCCCTGTAAACACCATATATTTT
TRBJ1-4 TRBV7-2 - - CASSLGGGTGFGEKLFF TGTGCCAGCAGCTTAGGTGGAGGGACCGGGTTCGGTGAAAAACTGTTTTTT
TRBJ1-1 TRBV18 - - CASSSSRSGVHTEAFF TGTGCCAGCTCGTCGAGCCGCTCAGGGGTTCACACTGAAGCTTTCTTT
TRBJ2-7 TRBV24-1 - - CATAGVPKNEQYF TGTGCCACTGCAGGGGTTCCGAAAAACGAGCAGTACTTC
TRBJ2-7 TRBV10-1 - - CASSEGIDYEQYF TGCGCCAGCAGTGAAGGGATAGACTACGAGCAGTACTTC
TRBJ1-2 TRBV19 - TRBD1 CASSPGTGGLEGYTF TGTGCCAGTAGTCCCGGGACAGGGGGTCTCGAGGGCTACACCTTC
TRBJ2-1 TRBV7-3 - - CASSLGVGRTYNEQFF TGTGCCAGCAGCTTGGGGGTGGGAAGGACCTACAATGAGCAGTTCTTC
TRBJ2-7 TRBV18 - - CASSPPGLGSHEQYF TGTGCCAGCTCACCACCAGGGTTAGGGTCCCACGAGCAGTACTTC
TRBJ1-1 TRBV27 - TRBD1 CASSVLQGVKTEAFF TGTGCCAGCAGTGTACTACAGGGGGTGAAGACTGAAGCTTTCTTT
TRBJ2-1 TRBV7-2 - TRBD2 CASSLELAGGHEQFF TGTGCCAGCAGCTTAGAACTAGCGGGAGGACATGAGCAGTTCTTC
TRBJ1-2 TRBV5-4 - - CASSFTGTYGYTF TGTGCCAGCAGCTTTACCGGGACCTATGGCTACACCTTC
TRBJ1-4 TRBV4-2 - TRBD1 CASSQPGQGLTNEKLFF TGTGCCAGCAGCCAACCGGGACAGGGTTTGACTAATGAAAAACTGTTTTTT
TRBJ2-3 TRBV15 once - CATSRGGIDTQYF TGTGCCACCAGCAGAGGGGGAATAGATACGCAGTATTTT
TRBJ1-2 TRBV19 - TRBD1 CASKDRALYGYTF TGTGCCAGCAAAGACAGGGCTCTCTATGGCTACACCTTC
TRBJ2-7 TRBV13 - TRBD1 CASSTEQGYEQYF TGTGCCAGCAGCACGGAACAGGGGTACGAGCAGTACTTC
TRBJ2-6 TRBV19 - - CASRGRVSGANVLTF TGTGCCAGTAGGGGGCGGGTTTCTGGGGCCAACGTCCTGACTTTC
TRBJ2-7 TRBV7-2 - - CASSLADQPGAYEQYF TGTGCCAGCAGCTTAGCGGACCAGCCCGGCGCGTACGAGCAGTACTTC
TRBJ2-3 TRBV5-1 - - CASGVRGPSTDTQYF TGCGCCTCAGGGGTGCGGGGTCCTAGCACAGATACGCAGTATTTT
TRBJ2-7 TRBV4-2 - TRBD1 CASSHPPGTGVREQYF TGTGCCAGCAGCCACCCCCCAGGGACAGGGGTGAGGGAGCAGTACTTC
TRBJ2-7 TRBV11-2 - TRBD1 CASSLSRGLYEQYF TGTGCCAGCAGCTTAAGCAGGGGGCTATACGAGCAGTACTTC
TRBJ2-7 TRBV5-1 - - CASSSGGGMAEQYF TGCGCCAGCAGCTCAGGAGGAGGAATGGCCGAGCAGTACTTC
TRBJ1-1 TRBV11-3 - - CASSLGQGNTEAFF TGTGCCAGCAGCTTAGGGCAGGGGAACACTGAAGCTTTCTTT
TRBJ2-3 TRBV19 once TRBD1 CASRNRGSASTDTQYF TGTGCCAGTAGAAACAGGGGGTCCGCTAGCACAGATACGCAGTATTTT
TRBJ2-3 TRBV30 - - CAWGWGVRTDTQYF TGTGCCTGGGGGTGGGGGGTGAGGACAGATACGCAGTATTTT
TRBJ2-7 TRBV13 - - CASSLVELRTGEQYF TGTGCCAGCAGCTTAGTTGAACTCCGGACGGGGGAGCAGTACTTC
TRBJ1-5 TRBV2 - - CASREEVSVNQPQHF TGTGCCAGCAGAGAAGAAGTGTCAGTCAATCAGCCCCAGCATTTT
TRBJ2-7 TRBV7-2 - - CASSALYEQYF TGTGCCAGCAGCGCTCTCTACGAGCAGTACTTC
TRBJ1-2 TRBV30 - TRBD1 CAWSNERTGIRGYGYTF TGTGCCTGGAGTAATGAGAGGACAGGGATTAGAGGCTATGGCTACACCTTC